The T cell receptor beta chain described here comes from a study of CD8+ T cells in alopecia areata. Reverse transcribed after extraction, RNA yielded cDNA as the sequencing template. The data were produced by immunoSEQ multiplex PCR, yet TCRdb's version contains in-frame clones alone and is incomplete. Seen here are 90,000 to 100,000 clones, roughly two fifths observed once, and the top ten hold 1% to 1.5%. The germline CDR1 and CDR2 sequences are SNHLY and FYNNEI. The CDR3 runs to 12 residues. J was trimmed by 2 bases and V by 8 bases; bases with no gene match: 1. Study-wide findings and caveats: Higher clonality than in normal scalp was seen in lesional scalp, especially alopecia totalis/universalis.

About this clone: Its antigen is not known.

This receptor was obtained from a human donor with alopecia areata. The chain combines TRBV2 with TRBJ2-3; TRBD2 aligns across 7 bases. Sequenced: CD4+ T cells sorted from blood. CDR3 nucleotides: TGTGCCAGCGGGGGGGACACAGATACGCAGTATTTT. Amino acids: CASGGDTDTQYF.